This TCR beta chain was sequenced for a study of type 1 regulatory T cells. For the study at large: T-allo10 is an in vitro-generated, Tr1-enriched CD4 T cell product specific for alloantigen. Overall study results and limits: Tr1 cells had a more restricted TCR repertoire than non-Tr1 cells.

CDR3 length equals 15 residues. V gave up 2 bases and J gave up 4 bases; unmatched junction bases: 5. Germline V gene sequence: CDR1 SGHVS, CDR2 FQNEAQ. From the reads, TCRdb called clonotypes with MiXCR, one entry per CDR3 protein. The repertoire holds about 62,000 distinct CDR3 sequences, with 62% as singletons. To note about this clonotype: As yet, its antigen is unknown.

Sequencing was performed on cultured non-Tr1 T cells, either the whole culture or a sorted T cell fraction (not recorded which). The receptor's source is a human donor in good health. The chain is built from TRBV7-8 and TRBJ1-3, with 7 bases fitting TRBD1. CDR3 in amino acids: CASSLTTGTGNTIYF. The CDR3 DNA is TGTGCCAGCAGCTTAACGACAGGGACCGGAAACACCATATATTTT.